This T cell receptor beta chain is from a study of blood T cell repertoires in COVID-19. The wider study: From the United States, Italy and Spain came samples of acute and convalescent COVID-19. T cells, B-cell-depleted T cells, or PBMCs provided the cDNA or gDNA that served as material.

Germline V gene lookup returns CDR1 SSHAT and CDR2 FNYEAQ (reference sequence). CDR3 size: 14 residues. This clone was counted between two and nine times. The junction departs from the called germline gene at one end, perhaps through a read error. In the study's own analysis: The assay estimated nucleated cells by amplifying reference gene primers. TCRdb keeps only in-frame clones here, not all; method: immunoSEQ multiplex PCR. D and trimming come from the DNA, and the V and J calls and clone size come from that table. Counted here are around 260,000 clones, around 85% occurring once; the ten biggest clones make up about 1%.

Material: peripheral blood. This TCR came from a human donor with COVID-19, enrolled during active disease. The donor label of this sample is uncertain. This chain joins TRBV7-7 and TRBJ2-2; D unresolved. CDR3 in DNA: TGTGCTAGCAGCCCCTTTGAGGACACCGGGGAGCTGTTTTTT. Its translation: CASSPFEDTGELFF.